The 26 T cell receptor beta chains below come from one sample, sequenced in a study of vaccination effects on CD4 cells after COVID-19. A roughly ten-day culture period preceded the isolation of CD4+ T cells. Measured with immunoSEQ multiplex PCR; TCRdb has only the in-frame clones, and not every one. This table has tens of thousands of clones, about three quarters appearing once. These receptors' antigens are unknown. The sample was CD4+ T cells from PBMCs cultured without peptide, taken before COVID-19 vaccination. These receptors all come from a human donor who received a COVID-19 vaccine.

V and J are TRBV6-4 and TRBJ2-5, with 8 bases aligning to TRBD2. Germline V gene data show CDR1 as MRHNA and CDR2 as SNTAGT. CDR3 length equals 15 residues. With 8 bases clipped from V and 3 bases from J, the junction kept 11 bases outside the gene matches. The CDR3 here is CASSPGLEGEETQYF. CDR3 coding DNA: TGTGCCAGCTCTCCGGGACTAGAGGGGGAAGAGACCCAGTACTTC.

The chain employs TRBV19 and TRBJ1-4, with D tentatively TRBD1 (6 bases). This CDR3 has 16 residues. CDR1 is LNHDA and CDR2 is SQIVND in the germline V gene (reference sequence). The V end lost 5 bases, the J end lost 3 bases, and 16 bases lay between the germline ends. The CDR3 coding sequence is TGTGCCAGTAGTTTCACTACAGGGATGGCTAATGAAAAACTGTTTTTT. This sequence encodes CASSFTTGMANEKLFF.

V is TRBV28 and J is TRBJ1-6; D might be TRBD1 (6 bases). The CDR3 sequence is 15 residues long. Germline V gene sequence: CDR1 MDHEN, CDR2 SYDVKM. Trimming cost V 7 bases and J 8 bases, with 18 bases left between them. As DNA, the CDR3 is TGTGCCAGCACCCCGGGGCAGGGGAGATATTCACCCCTCCACTTT. This gives the protein CASTPGQGRYSPLHF.

This clone appeared a few times. The CDR3 loop is CARKQQGATEAFF. CDR3 nucleotide sequence: TGTGCCAGGAAGCAGCAGGGGGCAACTGAAGCTTTCTTT. The chain is built from TRBV5-5 and TRBJ1-1; 8 bases align to TRBD1. CDR1 and CDR2 from the germline V gene are SGHKS and YYEKEE (reference sequence). There are 13 residues in the CDR3. V gave up 8 bases and J gave up 5 bases; unmatched junction bases: 8.

This rearrangement joins TRBV19 to TRBJ2-4; perhaps TRBD1 as D (5 bases). The germline V and J ends were trimmed by 3 bases and 1 base, with 13 bases remaining between them. The CDR3 runs to 16 residues. Per germline, CDR1 LNHDA and CDR2 SQIVND (reference sequence). For the CDR3, the DNA is TGTGCCAGTAGTATTGGGGCAGGAGAGGCCAAAAACATTCAGTACTTC. It yields the protein CASSIGAGEAKNIQYF. The full variable domain, its missing parts supplied by reference TRBV19 and TRBJ2-4, is DGGITQSPKYLFRKEGQNVTLSCEQNLNHDAMYWYRQDPGQGLRLIYYSQIVNDFQKGDIAEGYSVSREKKESFPLTVTSAQKNPTAFYLCASSIGAGEAKNIQYFGAGTRLSVL.

The chain recombines TRBV4-1 with TRBJ2-1, with D tentatively TRBD1 (6 bases). V lost 4 bases and J 6 bases, leaving 22 bases between the germline ends. CDR1 and CDR2 from the germline V gene are MGHRA and YSYEKL. CDR3 size: 17 residues. The CDR3 bases are TGCGCCAGCAGCCCACCTAATACAGGGAGAGTTTTCAATGAGCAGTTCTTC. It is translated as CASSPPNTGRVFNEQFF.

This clone was observed a single time. The gene calls are TRBV7-2 and TRBJ2-2; D gene uncertain. The CDR3 sequence is 14 residues long. The V and J ends lost 1 base and 4 bases respectively, with 7 bases between them. The germline V gene encodes CDR1 SGHTA and CDR2 FQGNSA. CDR3 region: CASSLVLLTGELFF. The CDR3 region has the DNA TGTGCCAGCAGCTTAGTTTTGCTCACCGGGGAGCTGTTTTTT.

The chain recombines TRBV7-8 with TRBJ2-2; no clear D. The CDR3 has 13 residues. V was clipped by 4 bases and J by 6 bases, with 9 bases between them. Per germline, CDR1 SGHVS and CDR2 FQNEAQ. This CDR3 reads CASSSGRPGELFF. CDR3 coding DNA: TGTGCCAGCAGCTCGGGCCGACCCGGGGAGCTGTTTTTT.

This rearrangement joins TRBV6-5 to TRBJ2-7; TRBD1 agrees at 7 bases. The CDR3 length is 14 residues. From germline, CDR1 is MNHEY and CDR2 SVGAGI. J lost 5 bases, V lost 6 bases, and 10 bases had no gene match. The CDR3 sequence is CASRWTGDYNEQYV. The CDR3 DNA reads TGTGCCAGCAGGTGGACAGGCGATTACAACGAGCAGTACGTC.

The chain recombines TRBV10-1 with TRBJ2-2; D gene uncertain. This CDR3 comprises 13 residues. V lost 6 bases and J lost 4, with 9 bases in between. Looked up from germline, CDR1 is WNHNN and CDR2 is SYGVQD (reference sequence). DNA of the CDR3: TGCGCCAGCAGGACCCCGCCCACCGGGGAGCTGTTTTTT. It translates to CASRTPPTGELFF.

V usage is TRBV5-1 and J usage is TRBJ2-1, with TRBD2 matching 7 bases. Germline loops: CDR1 SGHRS, CDR2 YFSETQ. This CDR3 has 14 residues. J gave up 9 bases and V 4 bases, and 10 bases lay outside the gene matches. The DNA for the CDR3 is TGCGCCAGCAGCGGATTGGGAGGGGTCCCTGAGCAGTTCTTC. Its translation: CASSGLGGVPEQFF.

The chain recombines TRBV7-2 with TRBJ2-3; D tentatively reads TRBD1 or TRBD2 (6 bases each). Germline V lookup: CDR1 SGHTA, CDR2 FQGNSA. The CDR3 totals 12 residues. The V and J ends lost 8 bases and 9 bases respectively, with 15 bases between them. CDR3 DNA: TGTGCCAGCTCGCAGGCGGGACAAACGCAGTATTTT. As protein: CASSQAGQTQYF.

The rearrangement joins TRBV6-5 to TRBJ2-5, with 8 bases matching TRBD1. The CDR3 sequence is 13 residues long. Germline values: CDR1 MNHEY, CDR2 SVGAGI. The ends lost 6 bases at V and 4 bases at J; junction bases unmatched: 4. This CDR3 is CASSDRGRETQYF. The CDR3 nucleotides are TGTGCCAGCAGCGACAGGGGTCGAGAGACCCAGTACTTC.

The genes are TRBV6-5 and TRBJ1-5; D gene uncertain. Germline V gene sequence: CDR1 MNHEY, CDR2 SVGAGI. The CDR3 loop spans 13 amino acids. V lost 2 bases and J 3 bases, leaving 5 bases between the germline ends. The CDR3 protein is CASSYRANQPQHF. The CDR3 DNA reads TGTGCCAGCAGTTACAGGGCCAATCAGCCCCAGCATTTT.

The chain carries TRBV24-1 and TRBJ1-2; TRBD1 matches at 8 bases. The CDR3 consists of 10 residues. Trimming removed 11 bases from V and 6 bases from J; junction bases left unmatched: 1. Germline assignment: CDR1 KGHDR and CDR2 SFDVKD. CDR3 sequence reads: CAKTGDGYTF. CDR3 nucleotide sequence: TGTGCCAAGACAGGGGATGGCTACACCTTC.

This clone was counted once. The CDR3 protein is CASRVDSNQPQHF. In DNA, the CDR3 is TGTGCCAGCAGGGTGGATTCCAATCAGCCCCAGCATTTT. The rearrangement uses TRBV2 and TRBJ1-5; D call uncertain. The germline gives CDR1 SNHLY, CDR2 FYNNEI. V lost 6 bases and J 3 bases, leaving 9 bases between the germline ends. The CDR3 covers 13 residues. Variable domain in full (rest from reference TRBV2 and TRBJ1-5): EPEVTQTPSHQVTQMGQEVILRCVPISNHLYFYWYRQILGQKVEFLVSFYNNEISEKSEIFDDQFSVERPDGSNFTLKIRSTKLEDSAMYFCASRVDSNQPQHFGDGTRLSIL.

This clone was counted only a few times. V and J are TRBV4-1 and TRBJ2-2, with 8 bases that match TRBD2. There are 15 residues in the CDR3. CDR1 is MGHRA, CDR2 YSYEKL, per germline. V gave up 4 bases and J gave up 6 bases; unmatched junction bases: 7. CDR3 sequence: CASSPGGGPAGELFF. The CDR3 DNA is TGCGCCAGCAGCCCGGGAGGGGGGCCGGCCGGGGAGCTGTTTTTT.

This chain connects TRBV2 to TRBJ2-6, with unresolved D. CDR1 is SNHLY and CDR2 is FYNNEI in the germline V gene. Trimming removed 6 bases from V and 0 bases from J, with 9 bases in between. CDR3 length equals 15 residues. CDR3: CASRVENSGANVLTF. CDR3 bases: TGTGCCAGCAGGGTGGAGAACTCTGGGGCCAACGTCCTGACTTTC.

V usage is TRBV5-1 and J usage is TRBJ2-3; either TRBD1 or TRBD2 may fit D (5 bases each). Trimming removed 3 bases at V and 8 bases at J, with 31 bases between. The CDR3 contains 19 residues. CDR1 and CDR2 (germline): SGHRS, YFSETQ. Written as DNA, the CDR3 is TGCGCCAGCAGCTGGGAAACTCGGGGACCAACTTCCCCGCGTAGTACGCAGTATTTT. Translated: CASSWETRGPTSPRSTQYF. Full variable domain (rest looked up from reference TRBV5-1 and TRBJ2-3): KAGVTQTPRYLIKTRGQQVTLSCSPISGHRSVSWYQQTPGQGLQFLFEYFSETQRNKGNFPGRFSGRQFSNSRSEMNVSTLELGDSALYLCASSWETRGPTSPRSTQYFGPGTRLTVL.

The chain links TRBV30 to TRBJ1-6, with D hard to call. Germline V gene lookup returns CDR1 GTSNPN and CDR2 SVGIG (reference sequence). The V end was cut by 1 base, the J end by 10 bases, with 11 bases between. The CDR3 is made up of 13 amino acids. In nucleotides, the CDR3 is TGTGCCTGGAGTGACCAAAATGAGTCACCCCTCCACTTT. Its protein product is CAWSDQNESPLHF.

The chain recombines TRBV4-3 with TRBJ1-3; D not certain. Germline CDR1 is LGHNA and CDR2 is YSLEER. CDR3 size: 16 residues. V dropped 3 bases and J dropped 0 bases, with 12 bases sitting between them. The CDR3 reads CASSQDYQSSGNTIYF. The CDR3 DNA follows: TGCGCCAGCAGCCAGGACTATCAGAGCTCTGGAAACACCATATATTTT.

The chain links TRBV7-2 to TRBJ1-3; D uncertain. Between the trimmed V and J ends, which lost 0 bases and 5 bases, there was a span of 8 bases. The CDR3 sequence is 14 residues long. CDR1 and CDR2 (germline): SGHTA, FQGNSA. The chain's CDR3 is CASSLANGRNTIYF. The DNA of the CDR3 is TGTGCCAGCAGCTTAGCGAATGGGAGAAACACCATATATTTT.

J is TRBJ1-2 and V is TRBV12-3 or TRBV12-4; 7 nucleotides match TRBD1. V lost 6 bases to trimming and J lost 4 bases; unmatched junction nucleotides: 5. CDR3 size: 13 residues. The CDR3: CASSWDSSYGYTF. CDR3 bases: TGTGCCAGCAGCTGGGACAGCTCCTATGGCTACACCTTC.

The chain combines TRBV7-2 with TRBJ1-6; a possible D gene is TRBD1 (5 bases). The CDR3 has 15 residues. Germline CDR1 is SGHTA and CDR2 is FQGNSA. Trimming cost V 0 bases and J 7 bases, with 10 bases left between them. The CDR3: CASSLAQGANSPLHF. DNA for the CDR3: TGTGCCAGCAGCTTAGCGCAGGGTGCGAATTCACCCCTCCACTTT.

The genes are TRBV2 and TRBJ1-3; TRBD1 is a possible D gene (5 bases). The ends were cut back, 6 bases at V and 3 bases at J, with 15 bases in the middle. The germline CDR1 and CDR2 sequences are SNHLY and FYNNEI. The CDR3 consists of 15 residues. As DNA, the CDR3 is TGTGCCAGCAGCCCAGGGAGGGACTTTGGAAACACCATATATTTT. It codes for CASSPGRDFGNTIYF.

The genes are TRBV11-3 and TRBJ2-2; 10 nucleotides match TRBD1. This CDR3 spans 19 amino acids. Trimming cost V 5 bases and J 5 bases; bases outside gene matches: 17. Germline V gene lookup returns CDR1 SGHNT and CDR2 YENEEA. The DNA for the CDR3 is TGTGCCAGCAGCCCCTCCCCCGGTGACAGGGGGCGCATAACCGGGGAGCTGTTTTTT. It codes for CASSPSPGDRGRITGELFF.